This T cell receptor (beta chain) came from a study of siplizumab effects on memory and regulatory T cells. Germline values: CDR1 SGHRS, CDR2 YFSETQ. Trimming pared 5 bases from V and 8 bases from J, leaving 19 bases between. This CDR3 contains 14 residues. In each sample, some 10^5 TCR templates were assayed. Assay used: immunoSEQ multiplex PCR; TCRdb lists only in-frame clones, some missing. The sample records some 100,000 clones, roughly 93% being singletons. Sequencing used CD8+ T cells sorted from blood. This sequence joins TRBV5-1 and TRBJ1-2, with D possibly TRBD1 on 5 matching bases. This receptor was obtained from a human donor in good health. The CDR3 loop is CASSPGMAGSGYTF. The CDR3 bases are TGCGCCAGCAGTCCAGGGATGGCGGGAAGCGGCTACACCTTC. Together with reference TRBV5-1 and TRBJ1-2, the CDR3 gives the full variable domain: KAGVTQTPRYLIKTRGQQVTLSCSPISGHRSVSWYQQTPGQGLQFLFEYFSETQRNKGNFPGRFSGRQFSNSRSEMNVSTLELGDSALYLCASSPGMAGSGYTFGSGTRLTVV.